This T cell receptor (beta chain) was captured by sequencing in a study of T-cell reconstitution after alpha-beta-depleted transplantation in children. Study-level points and caveats: Counts and diversity of T cells one year after transplant came mostly from newly produced T cells.

The CDR3 totals 14 residues. V lost 6 bases, J lost 3 bases, and 15 bases lay in between. The V gene's germline CDR1 is MNHNS and CDR2 SASEGT. This clonotype was seen repeatedly, ten times or more. Its antigen is as yet unknown. During its preparation, the TCRbeta library received unique molecular identifiers. TCRdb redid the calling of the PCR reads with MiXCR, one entry per CDR3 protein. The sample gives roughly 500,000 distinct CDR3 sequences, about 11% of which show up once; roughly 2.1% is in the top ten. Here the sequenced sample was PBMCs, taken before TCRalphabeta/CD19-depleted stem cell transplant. This receptor was identified in a child aged 2-15 years with inherited bone marrow failure, due to receive a stem cell transplant. The chain joins TRBV6-1 to TRBJ2-7, with D tentatively TRBD1 or TRBD2 (6 bases each). The CDR3 spells CASSTLGGYYEQYF. CDR3 coding DNA: TGTGCCAGCAGCACATTAGGGGGGTACTACGAGCAGTACTTC.